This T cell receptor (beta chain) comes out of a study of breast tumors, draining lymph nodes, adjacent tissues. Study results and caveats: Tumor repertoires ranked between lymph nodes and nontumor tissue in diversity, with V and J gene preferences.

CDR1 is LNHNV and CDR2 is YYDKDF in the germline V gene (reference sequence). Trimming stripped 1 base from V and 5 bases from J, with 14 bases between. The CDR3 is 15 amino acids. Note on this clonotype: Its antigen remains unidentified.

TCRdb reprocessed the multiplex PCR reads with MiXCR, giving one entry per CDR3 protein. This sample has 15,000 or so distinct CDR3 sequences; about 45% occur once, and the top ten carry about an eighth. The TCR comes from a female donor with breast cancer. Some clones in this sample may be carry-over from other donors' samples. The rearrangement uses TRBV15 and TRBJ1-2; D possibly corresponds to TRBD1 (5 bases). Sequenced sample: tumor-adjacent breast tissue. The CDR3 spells CATSRVGGSGYGYTF. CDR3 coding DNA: TGTGCCACCAGCAGAGTCGGGGGTTCGGGGTATGGCTACACCTTC.